At least ten counts were recorded for the clone carrying this TCR beta chain. This entry belongs to a study of identical twins. Each CDR3 protein gets one entry after TCRdb re-called the 5' RACE reads with MiXCR. The sample includes roughly 690,000 distinct CDR3 sequences, over 5% of them seen just once. The TCR was taken from a man aged 18 to 29 in good health. Sequenced input: naive T cells sorted from blood.

The CDR3 DNA reads TGTGCCAGCAGCCAATCGCGTTTGGACCCAGAAGCCTACGAGCAGTACTTC. This gives the protein CASSQSRLDPEAYEQYF. The chain links TRBV16 to TRBJ2-7, with unresolved D. Germline loops: CDR1 KGHSY, CDR2 FQNENV. The CDR3 contains 17 residues. V gave up 0 bases and J gave up 2 bases, with 17 bases separating them. Full variable domain (rest looked up from reference TRBV16 and TRBJ2-7): GEEVAQTPKHLVRGEGQKAKLYCAPIKGHSYVFWYQQVLKNEFKFLISFQNENVFDETGMPKERFSAKCLPNSPCSLEIQATKLEDSAVYFCASSQSRLDPEAYEQYFGPGTRLTVT.